This T cell receptor (beta chain) was sequenced in a study of spatial heterogeneity in lung cancer. Overall study: The average count in raw reads for each unique TCR and UMI combination exceeded nine appearances.

TCR cDNA molecules each had a unique molecular identifier. TCRdb passed the 5' RACE reads through MiXCR, listing each CDR3 protein once. The sample yields 4,500 to 6,500 distinct CDR3 sequences, more than 10% seen once. Germline CDR1 and CDR2: SGHNT and YYREEE (reference sequence). The ends were cut back, 0 bases at V and 0 bases at J, with 12 bases in the middle. The CDR3 runs to 17 residues. The sample holds many counts of this clonotype. Time point noted: sample taken at primary tumor resection. Researchers sequenced whole RNA taken from tumor, nontumor lung or frozen PBMC without sorting. The receptor was derived from a female donor with early-stage non-small cell lung cancer. Sample: normal lung tissue next to the tumor, taken at surgery. The chain joins TRBV5-4 to TRBJ2-2; D gene ambiguous. The CDR3, as DNA: TGTGCCAGCAGCTTGGACTTAGTGGCCGCGAACACCGGGGAGCTGTTTTTT. The encoded protein is CASSLDLVAANTGELFF.